The 24 T cell receptor beta chains below were found in one sample sequenced in a study of cytomegalovirus exposure and HLA in healthy donors. The assay was immunoSEQ multiplex PCR, and TCRdb's table has in-frame clones only and misses some. The table lists fewer than 200,000 clones, 80% to 85% of them singletons. The sequencing sample was made of PBMCs. These receptors were obtained from a young woman in good health and CMV-seropositive.

V and J are TRBV7-8 and TRBJ1-6; maybe TRBD1 (6 bases). The CDR3 runs to 14 residues. Trimming cost V 5 bases and J 5 bases, with 10 bases left between them. Germline CDR1 reads SGHVS; CDR2 reads FQNEAQ. CDR3 residues: CASSVWTDNSPLHF. The CDR3 DNA reads TGTGCCAGCAGCGTATGGACAGATAATTCACCCCTCCACTTT.

This chain links TRBV9 with TRBJ2-2; no reliable D call. CDR3 length equals 14 residues. CDR1 and CDR2 from the germline V gene are SGDLS and YYNGEE. V dropped 7 bases and J dropped 7 bases, with 17 bases sitting between them. The CDR3 reads CASQAQPNHGELFF. The CDR3, as DNA: TGTGCCAGCCAAGCACAGCCGAATCACGGGGAGCTGTTTTTT.

This clone is a singleton in its sample. The chain has TRBV5-1 and TRBJ1-5; weak D call: TRBD1 (6 bases). V was shortened by 7 bases and J by 11 bases, with 25 bases between the two germline ends. Germline assignment: CDR1 SGHRS and CDR2 YFSETQ. The CDR3 covers 15 residues. The CDR3 region has the DNA TGCGCCAGCCTCTCCCGACAGGCTATAATTGGTGCCCAGCATTTT. This gives the protein CASLSRQAIIGAQHF.

The chain couples TRBV2 to TRBJ2-7, with a possible D match to TRBD2 (6 bases). CDR1 is SNHLY, CDR2 FYNNEI, per germline. This CDR3 region has 14 residues. Trimming removed 6 bases at V and 3 bases at J, with 15 bases between. The CDR3 here is CASRGGRMIYEQYF. Written as DNA, the CDR3 is TGTGCCAGCAGGGGGGGACGGATGATCTACGAGCAGTACTTC.

This chain's CDR3 is CAIRSGRGGLTDTQYF. CDR3 DNA sequence: TGTGCCATCAGGTCTGGGCGGGGGGGCCTCACAGATACGCAGTATTTT. The chain recombines TRBV10-3 with TRBJ2-3; 9 bases map to TRBD2. V lost 6 bases and J lost 2; bases outside the gene matches: 9. The CDR3 has 16 residues. Per germline, CDR1 ENHRY and CDR2 SYGVKD.

The CDR3 reads CASSQEHSYEQYF. In DNA, the CDR3 is TGTGCCAGCAGCCAAGAACATTCCTACGAGCAGTACTTC. This chain uses TRBV4-2 with TRBJ2-7, with D unresolved. V lost 0 bases, J lost 1 base, and 4 bases lay in between. CDR1 is LGHNA, CDR2 YNFKEQ, per germline. There are 13 residues in the CDR3.

This chain's CDR3 is CASSPGRTTATDTQYF. CDR3 in DNA: TGTGCCAGCAGCCCCGGGAGAACAACCGCCACAGATACGCAGTATTTT. The chain uses TRBV7-9 and TRBJ2-3; D possibly corresponds to TRBD2 (6 bases). Trimming left V 5 bases short and J 2 bases short, with 17 bases between. Germline CDR1 SEHNR, CDR2 FQNEAQ (reference sequence). The CDR3 runs 16 residues.

Comments on this clone: Other nucleotide sequences in the sample specify the same CDR3. The chain links TRBV5-6 to TRBJ1-1; D unresolved. V was pared by 5 bases and J by 1 base, with 9 bases between. This CDR3 comprises 13 residues. The germline V gene encodes CDR1 SGHDT and CDR2 YYEEEE. In DNA, the CDR3 is TGTGCCAGCAGTCTCGGTGGGAACACTGAAGCTTTCTTT. Protein sequence: CASSLGGNTEAFF.

The genes are TRBV7-7 and TRBJ1-5; no firm D call. V was trimmed by 8 bases and J by 7 bases, leaving 12 bases between them. The CDR3 is 12 residues long. CDR1 is SSHAT and CDR2 is FNYEAQ in the germline V gene (reference sequence). CDR3 DNA sequence: TGTGCCAGCGGACCTAGCGGGCAGCCCCAGCATTTT. The encoded protein is CASGPSGQPQHF.

The V and J genes are TRBV4-2 and TRBJ2-7; D remains unclear. The CDR3 is 13 residues long. Per the germline V gene, CDR1 is LGHNA and CDR2 is YNFKEQ. The germline V and J ends were trimmed by 0 bases and 3 bases, with 6 bases remaining between them. DNA for the CDR3: TGTGCCAGCAGCCAAGATGGCATCTACGAGCAGTACTTC. Encoded protein: CASSQDGIYEQYF.

V usage is TRBV15 and J usage is TRBJ1-1; D is unclear. Germline-derived CDR1 and CDR2 are LNHNV and YYDKDF (reference sequence). The CDR3 has 16 amino acids. Trimming cost V 0 bases and J 2 bases, with 13 bases left between them. The CDR3 protein is CATSRDYPGTNTEAFF. In DNA, the CDR3 is TGTGCCACCAGCAGAGATTACCCAGGTACAAACACTGAAGCTTTCTTT.

The chain links TRBV10-3 to TRBJ1-2; weak D call: TRBD1 (5 bases). The CDR3 covers 13 residues. V lost 2 bases, J lost 7 bases, and 11 bases lay in between. From germline, CDR1 is ENHRY and CDR2 SYGVKD. The CDR3 bases are TGTGCCATCAGTGAGGCCCCGGGGGGTGGCTACACCTTC. Its translation is CAISEAPGGGYTF.

The chain uses TRBV7-8 and TRBJ2-5; TRBD2 aligns across 9 bases. Germline V CDR1 and CDR2: SGHVS, FQNEAQ. The trim removed 1 base at V and 1 base at J, leaving 13 bases unmatched. The CDR3 is 19 residues long. The CDR3 DNA reads as TGTGCCAGCAGCTTAGGGCGGGTAGCGGGGGCCGGGGTCCAAGAGACCCAGTACTTC. Its protein is CASSLGRVAGAGVQETQYF.

The chain links TRBV7-6 to TRBJ2-3, with D perhaps TRBD2 (6 bases). The CDR3 sequence is 16 residues long. The germline V gene encodes CDR1 SGHVS and CDR2 FNYEAQ. With 4 bases removed from V and 2 bases from J, the gap between germline ends came to 16 bases. The CDR3 region is CASSSPRRGYTDTQYF. CDR3 nucleotides: TGTGCCAGCAGCTCACCAAGGAGGGGATACACAGATACGCAGTATTTT.

The chain recombines TRBV5-6 with TRBJ1-2; maybe TRBD1 (6 bases). This CDR3 has 13 residues. V was clipped by 4 bases and J by 5 bases, with 12 bases between them. Germline V gene lookup returns CDR1 SGHDT and CDR2 YYEEEE. This chain's CDR3 is CASSPGQTYGYTF. The CDR3 region has the DNA TGTGCCAGCAGCCCTGGACAGACATATGGCTACACCTTC.

The chain joins TRBV27 to TRBJ1-1; TRBD1 agrees at 8 bases. The CDR3 is 18 amino acids. With 8 bases clipped from V and 0 bases from J, the junction kept 17 bases outside the gene matches. CDR1 MNHEY and CDR2 SMNVEV come from the germline V gene (reference sequence). CDR3 sequence (DNA): TGTGCCAGCGGAGGACAGGGCCTAAAGGGCAGAATGAACACTGAAGCTTTCTTT. Translated: CASGGQGLKGRMNTEAFF.

This chain links TRBV19 with TRBJ2-7; TRBD2 matches 8 bases. The length of the CDR3 is 12 residues. Germline V lookup: CDR1 LNHDA, CDR2 SQIVND (reference sequence). After removal of 6 bases from V and 7 bases from J, the junction contained 5 bases not matched to a gene. CDR3 sequence: CASSGGAWEQYF. The CDR3 DNA reads as TGTGCCAGTAGCGGGGGGGCCTGGGAGCAGTACTTC.

V and J are TRBV7-3 and TRBJ2-3, with D possibly matching TRBD2 (6 bases). This CDR3 is 14 amino acids long. The germline V gene encodes CDR1 SGHTA and CDR2 FQGTGA. V shed 5 bases and J shed 1 base, with 10 bases lying between them. The chain's CDR3 is CASSPRERTDTQYF. The CDR3 DNA follows: TGTGCCAGCAGCCCCCGGGAGCGCACAGATACGCAGTATTTT.

In this sample, this clone turned up many times. The CDR3 coding sequence is TGTGCCAGCAGTGAAGGGCAGGAGGGCGATGAAGCTTTCTTT. It yields the protein CASSEGQEGDEAFF. J is TRBJ1-1 and V is TRBV6-1; no definite D call. The CDR3 loop spans 14 amino acids. Germline-derived CDR1 and CDR2 are MNHNS and SASEGT. V gave up 1 base and J gave up 7 bases, with 13 bases separating them.

The chain uses TRBV29-1 and TRBJ1-6; D is undetermined. This CDR3 contains 13 residues. Germline lookup yields CDR1 SQVTM and CDR2 ANQGSEA. The V and J ends lost 4 bases and 6 bases respectively, with 10 bases between them. CDR3 sequence: CSVAPGVNSPLHF. In nucleotides, the CDR3 is TGCAGCGTTGCCCCAGGCGTTAATTCACCCCTCCACTTT.

The gene calls are TRBV6-5 and TRBJ1-1; maybe TRBD1 (6 bases). Looked up from germline, CDR1 is MNHEY and CDR2 is SVGAGI. The CDR3 length is 14 residues. V lost 5 bases and J 2 bases, leaving 12 bases between the germline ends. The CDR3 DNA is TGTGCCAGCAGTCAAACGGACAGCAACACTGAAGCTTTCTTT. It encodes CASSQTDSNTEAFF.

CDR3 in DNA: TGTGCCAGCAGGGACTGGACAGGGCGTTATGGCTACACCTTC. This translates into CASRDWTGRYGYTF. The chain links TRBV6-1 to TRBJ1-2, with 8 bases identical to TRBD1. This CDR3 has 14 amino acids. Germline trimming cut 6 bases from V and 5 bases from J; bases unmatched to any gene: 8. The germline V gene encodes CDR1 MNHNS and CDR2 SASEGT.

A single count supports this clone. This chain uses TRBV27 with TRBJ2-7; 10 bases line up with TRBD1. Trimming cost V 2 bases and J 2 bases; bases outside gene matches: 0. This CDR3 comprises 14 residues. CDR1 MNHEY and CDR2 SMNVEV come from the germline V gene (reference sequence). For the CDR3, the DNA is TGTGCCAGCAGTTTAGGACAGGGGGCCTACGAGCAGTACTTC. This encodes CASSLGQGAYEQYF.

The chain employs TRBV6-1 and TRBJ2-1; possible D gene TRBD1, 7 bases. The germline V gene has CDR1 MNHNS and CDR2 SASEGT. CDR3 length equals 15 residues. V lost 6 bases and J 5 bases, leaving 17 bases between the germline ends. CDR3 region: CASRLRGDSHNEQFF. CDR3 coding DNA: TGTGCCAGCAGGTTAAGGGGGGACAGCCACAATGAGCAGTTCTTC.